This T cell receptor beta chain came from a study of vaccination effects on CD4 cells after COVID-19. CDR3 size: 13 residues. Germline V gives CDR1 SGHRS, CDR2 YFSETQ. Trimming stripped 0 bases from V and 4 bases from J, with 7 bases between. Sequencing in the ViraFEST assay came after antigen-specific CD4+ T cells had been expanded with viral peptide pools, which were used to stimulate PBMC. Isolating CD4+ T cells followed approximately 10 days of culture. Vaccinees lacked prior SARS-CoV-2 infection and tested negative for nucleocapsid antibodies. On both days 3 and 7, half of the culture medium was replaced with IL-2 medium. Method: immunoSEQ multiplex PCR; TCRdb's copy keeps in-frame clones and lacks some. The table has tens of thousands of clones, 70% seen once. Points on this clone: Its antigen is not identified.

Specimen: CD4+ T cells from PBMCs cultured with SARS-CoV-2 spike peptides, collected before COVID-19 vaccination. The chain carries TRBV5-1 and TRBJ2-5; D perhaps matches TRBD1 (6 bases). The sequence was collected from a human donor who received a COVID-19 vaccine. The DNA for the CDR3 is TGCGCCAGCAGCTTGGGACAGGCAGAGACCCAGTACTTC. This codes for CASSLGQAETQYF.